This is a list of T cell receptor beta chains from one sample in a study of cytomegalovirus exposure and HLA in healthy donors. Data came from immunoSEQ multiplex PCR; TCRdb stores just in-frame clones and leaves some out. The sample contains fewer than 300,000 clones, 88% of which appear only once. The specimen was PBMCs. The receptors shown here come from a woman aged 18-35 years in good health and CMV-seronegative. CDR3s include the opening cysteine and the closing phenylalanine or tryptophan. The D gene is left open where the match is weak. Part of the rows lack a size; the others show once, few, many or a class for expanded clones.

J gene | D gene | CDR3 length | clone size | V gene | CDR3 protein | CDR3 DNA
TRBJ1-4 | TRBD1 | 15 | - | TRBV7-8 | CASSSRQGEGEKLFF | TGTGCCAGCAGCAGCCGACAGGGCGAGGGTGAAAAACTGTTTTTT
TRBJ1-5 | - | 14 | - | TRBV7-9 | CASSLGQFNQPQHF | TGTGCCAGCAGCTTAGGTCAGTTCAATCAGCCCCAGCATTTT
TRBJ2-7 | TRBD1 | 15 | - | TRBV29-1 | CSAQMTVQGAGEQYF | TGCAGCGCTCAAATGACCGTACAGGGGGCGGGGGAGCAGTACTTC
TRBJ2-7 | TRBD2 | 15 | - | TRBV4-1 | CASTPGLAGRYEQYF | TGCGCCAGCACCCCGGGACTAGCGGGACGGTACGAGCAGTACTTC
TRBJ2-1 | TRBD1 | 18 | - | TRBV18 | CASSPRREGQGGYNEQFF | TGTGCCAGCTCACCAAGGAGAGAGGGACAGGGGGGGTACAATGAGCAGTTCTTC
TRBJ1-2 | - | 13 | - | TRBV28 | CASSSPGQQGYTF | TGTGCCAGCAGTTCACCGGGACAACAAGGCTACACCTTC
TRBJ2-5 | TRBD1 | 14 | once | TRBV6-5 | CASNDRGQGETQYF | TGTGCCAGCAACGACAGGGGGCAAGGGGAGACCCAGTACTTC
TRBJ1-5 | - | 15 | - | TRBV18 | CASSLGARSNQPQHF | TGTGCCAGCTCACTGGGGGCACGGAGCAATCAGCCCCAGCATTTT
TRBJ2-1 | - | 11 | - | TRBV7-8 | CASSQQPKLFF | TGTGCCAGCAGCCAACAGCCTAAGCTGTTCTTC
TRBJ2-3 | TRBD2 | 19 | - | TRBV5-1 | CASSLAVGGAGGPLVTQYF | TGCGCCAGCAGCTTGGCCGTAGGCGGCGCGGGAGGGCCTTTAGTTACGCAGTATTTT
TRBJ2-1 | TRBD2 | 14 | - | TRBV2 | CASKGLAEYNEQFF | TGTGCCAGCAAGGGACTAGCGGAATACAATGAGCAGTTCTTC
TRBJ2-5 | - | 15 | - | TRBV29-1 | CSIGREGRVGETQYF | TGCAGCATAGGGCGAGAGGGTAGAGTCGGGGAGACCCAGTACTTC
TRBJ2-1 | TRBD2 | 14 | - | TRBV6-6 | CASTIAGGYNEQFF | TGTGCCAGCACCATAGCGGGAGGGTACAATGAGCAGTTCTTC
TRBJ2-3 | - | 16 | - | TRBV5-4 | CASSLGPGRDTDTQYF | TGTGCCAGCAGCCTGGGACCGGGAAGAGACACAGATACGCAGTATTTT
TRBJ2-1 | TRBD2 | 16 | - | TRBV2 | CASRGKLAGDVNEQFF | TGTGCCAGCAGGGGAAAACTAGCGGGAGACGTAAATGAGCAGTTCTTC
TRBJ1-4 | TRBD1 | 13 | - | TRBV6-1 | CASKGQGIEKLFF | TGTGCCAGCAAGGGACAGGGAATCGAAAAACTGTTTTTT
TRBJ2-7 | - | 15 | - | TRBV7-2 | CASSLVLGNRGEQYF | TGTGCCAGCAGCTTAGTTTTAGGAAACCGAGGCGAGCAGTACTTC